Presented here are 30 T cell receptor beta chains from one specimen sequenced in a study of blood T cell repertoires in COVID-19. Generated by immunoSEQ multiplex PCR, the TCRdb table keeps only in-frame clones and is missing some. The table shows under 150,000 clones, with over 80% occurring only once. Sequencing was performed on peripheral blood. These receptors all stem from a man aged 40-55 years with active or convalescent COVID-19.

The CDR3 region has the DNA TGTGCCAGCAGCGGGGGACAGGCGATGAACACTGAAGCTTTCTTT. This gives the protein CASSGGQAMNTEAFF. The chain recombines TRBV9 with TRBJ1-1; 8 nucleotides align to TRBD1. Looked up from germline, CDR1 is SGDLS and CDR2 is YYNGEE. V lost 3 bases and J lost 0; bases outside the gene matches: 4. The CDR3 has 15 residues. The whole variable domain, remainder taken from reference TRBV9 and TRBJ1-1, is DSGVTQTPKHLITATGQRVTLRCSPRSGDLSVYWYQQSLDQGLQFLIQYYNGEERAKGNILERFSAQQFPDLHSELNLSSLELGDSALYFCASSGGQAMNTEAFFGQGTRLTVV.

This clone was seen just once. J is TRBJ2-3 and V is TRBV24-1; no firm D call. Germline assignment: CDR1 KGHDR and CDR2 SFDVKD. Trimming took off 5 bases at V and 4 bases at J, with 12 bases between the two ends. The CDR3 spans 14 residues. The CDR3 loop is CATSASRRADTQYF. In nucleotides, the CDR3 is TGTGCCACCAGTGCTAGTAGGCGTGCAGATACGCAGTATTTT.

The V call is TRBV5-1, the J call TRBJ2-2; the D is unclear. Germline loops: CDR1 SGHRS, CDR2 YFSETQ. V was cut by 4 bases and J by 4 bases, with 11 bases left in between. The length of the CDR3 is 14 residues. CDR3 in DNA: TGCGCCAGCAGCACCGACATATCCACCGGGGAGCTGTTTTTT. It is translated as CASSTDISTGELFF.

The chain employs TRBV20-1 and TRBJ2-5; maybe TRBD2 (7 bases). Germline V gene lookup returns CDR1 DFQATT and CDR2 SNEGSKA (reference sequence). The germline V and J ends were trimmed by 3 bases and 5 bases, with 13 bases remaining between them. The length of the CDR3 is 13 residues. CDR3 in amino acids: CSASPGGQETQYF. CDR3 nucleotide sequence: TGCAGTGCTAGTCCGGGGGGCCAGGAGACCCAGTACTTC.

V and J are TRBV7-8 and TRBJ2-3; 7 nucleotides line up with TRBD1. The CDR3 runs to 15 residues. CDR1 is SGHVS, CDR2 FQNEAQ, per germline. The V gene end was trimmed by 5 bases and the J gene end by 0 bases; junction bases not matched to a gene: 5. CDR3 loop: CASSRGQASTDTQYF. In DNA form, the CDR3 reads TGTGCCAGCAGCCGAGGACAGGCTAGCACAGATACGCAGTATTTT.

CDR3 in amino acids: CASSHRTSGDYNEQFF. CDR3 coding DNA: TGTGCCAGCAGCCACAGGACTAGCGGGGACTACAATGAGCAGTTCTTC. The V call is TRBV5-4, the J call TRBJ2-1; 12 positions agree with TRBD2. This CDR3 has 16 amino acids. Per germline, CDR1 SGHNT and CDR2 YYREEE (reference sequence). Germline trimming cut 4 bases from V and 3 bases from J; bases unmatched to any gene: 5.

This sequence joins TRBV7-3 and TRBJ2-5, with TRBD2 identical over 8 bases. The germline V gene encodes CDR1 SGHTA and CDR2 FQGTGA. This CDR3 comprises 13 residues. V gave up 5 bases and J gave up 5 bases; unmatched junction bases: 4. The CDR3 spells CASSRGGQETQYF. CDR3 nucleotides: TGTGCCAGCAGCCGGGGGGGCCAGGAGACCCAGTACTTC. Variable domain in full (rest from reference TRBV7-3 and TRBJ2-5): GAGVSQTPSNKVTEKGKYVELRCDPISGHTALYWYRQSLGQGPEFLIYFQGTGAADDSGLPNDRFFAVRPEGSVSTLKIQRTERGDSAVYLCASSRGGQETQYFGPGTRLLVL.

The rearrangement links TRBV20-1 to TRBJ2-6; no reliable D call. This CDR3 has 15 residues. Germline values: CDR1 DFQATT, CDR2 SNEGSKA (reference sequence). V lost 3 bases to trimming and J lost 2 bases, with 11 bases between them. As DNA, the CDR3 is TGCAGTGCTAGTCCGGGTATTGCTGGGGCCAACGTCCTGACTTTC. Protein product: CSASPGIAGANVLTF.

The J gene is TRBJ2-5, the V gene TRBV7-2; 16 bases are shared with TRBD2. Germline V gene data show CDR1 as SGHTA and CDR2 as FQGNSA. The CDR3 has 16 residues. Trimming took 6 bases from V and 5 from J; bases not matched to a gene: 6. CDR3 in amino acids: CASSQGLAGGQETQYF. DNA for the CDR3: TGTGCCAGCAGTCAGGGACTAGCGGGGGGGCAGGAGACCCAGTACTTC. The full variable domain, completed using reference TRBV7-2 and TRBJ2-5, is GAGVSQSPSNKVTEKGKDVELRCDPISGHTALYWYRQSLGQGLEFLIYFQGNSAPDKSGLPSDRFSAERTGGSVSTLTIQRTQQEDSAVYLCASSQGLAGGQETQYFGPGTRLLVL.

This clone was picked up a small number of times. This sequence joins TRBV19 and TRBJ1-1; D gene unclear. V was clipped by 4 bases and J by 0 bases, with 3 bases between them. The CDR3 runs 12 residues. Per the germline V gene, CDR1 is LNHDA and CDR2 is SQIVND (reference sequence). In DNA, the CDR3 is TGTGCCAGTAGTAGAGTGAACACTGAAGCTTTCTTT. Protein product: CASSRVNTEAFF.

The chain uses TRBV19 and TRBJ1-5, with 8 bases lining up with TRBD1. Trimming removed 3 bases from V and 7 bases from J; junction bases left unmatched: 5. The CDR3 runs to 14 residues. Germline V gene sequence: CDR1 LNHDA, CDR2 SQIVND (reference sequence). In nucleotides, the CDR3 is TGTGCCAGTAGTATCGCAGGGGGCCGCCAGCCCCAGCATTTT. Its translation: CASSIAGGRQPQHF.

The chain is built from TRBV7-3 and TRBJ2-1, with D perhaps matching TRBD1 (6 bases). The V and J ends lost 5 bases and 6 bases respectively, with 14 bases between them. Germline assignment: CDR1 SGHTA and CDR2 FQGTGA. The CDR3 is 14 amino acids. The CDR3 loop reads CASSLQGTANEQFF. CDR3 DNA: TGTGCCAGCAGCCTACAGGGAACTGCCAATGAGCAGTTCTTC.

This clone was seen at least ten times. This chain links TRBV30 with TRBJ2-2, with 7 bases identical to TRBD1. Germline V gene data show CDR1 as GTSNPN and CDR2 as SVGIG (reference sequence). V lost 4 bases and J lost 5; bases outside the gene matches: 4. The CDR3 extends over 13 amino acids. CDR3 in DNA: TGTGCCTGGACCCAGACAGGGACCGGGGAGCTGTTTTTT. This codes for CAWTQTGTGELFF.

The J gene is TRBJ1-4, the V gene TRBV27; a possible D gene is TRBD1 (5 bases). This CDR3 spans 18 amino acids. CDR1 and CDR2 from the germline V gene are MNHEY and SMNVEV (reference sequence). Trimming shortened V by 3 bases and J by 8 bases, and 25 bases separated the two germline ends. The CDR3 region has the DNA TGTGCCAGCAGTTTTGTCCGGGGGGACGGGGTTGCGTGGGAAAAACTGTTTTTT. The encoded protein is CASSFVRGDGVAWEKLFF.

This clone was seen only a few times. CDR3 sequence (DNA): TGTGCCAGCAGCCCTCGTAGCGAATCCTCCTACAATGAGCAGTTCTTC. Its translation is CASSPRSESSYNEQFF. The chain combines TRBV5-5 with TRBJ2-1, with a possible D match to TRBD2 (5 bases). This CDR3 has 16 residues. V lost 4 bases to trimming and J lost 0 bases, with 14 bases between them. CDR1 is SGHKS and CDR2 is YYEKEE in the germline V gene (reference sequence). Full variable domain (remainder filled in from reference TRBV5-5 and TRBJ2-1): DAGVTQSPTHLIKTRGQQVTLRCSPISGHKSVSWYQQVLGQGPQFIFQYYEKEERGRGNFPDRFSARQFPNYSSELNVNALLLGDSALYLCASSPRSESSYNEQFFGPGTRLTVL.

V is TRBV21-1 and J is TRBJ2-2; TRBD2 was called by the table and not checked on the DNA. TRBV21-1 is listed as a pseudogene. CDR3 length: 15 amino acids. The CDR3 is CASEPSGGVAGELFF. The CDR3 nucleotides are TGTGCCAGCGAGCCTAGCGGGGGGGTCGCCGGGGAGCTGTTTTTT.

This chain uses TRBV6-5 with TRBJ1-3; D is perhaps TRBD1 (5 bases). Germline loops: CDR1 MNHEY, CDR2 SVGAGI. This CDR3 contains 13 residues. Trimming left V 6 bases short and J 2 bases short, with 8 bases between. CDR3 nucleotide sequence: TGTGCCAGCAGAGACAGCCCTGGAAACACCATATATTTT. Translated: CASRDSPGNTIYF.

Only a few counts were recorded for this clone. The rearrangement links TRBV19 to TRBJ2-7; 9 nucleotides line up with TRBD1. Germline assignment: CDR1 LNHDA and CDR2 SQIVND (reference sequence). There are 15 residues in the CDR3. V was clipped by 6 bases and J by 5 bases; unmatched bases: 11. The chain's CDR3 is CASSLDRDRDHEQYF. The CDR3 bases are TGTGCCAGTAGCCTGGACCGGGACAGGGACCACGAGCAGTACTTC. Filled out from reference TRBV19 and TRBJ2-7, the complete variable domain reads DGGITQSPKYLFRKEGQNVTLSCEQNLNHDAMYWYRQDPGQGLRLIYYSQIVNDFQKGDIAEGYSVSREKKESFPLTVTSAQKNPTAFYLCASSLDRDRDHEQYFGPGTRLTVT.

DNA for the CDR3: TGTGCCAGCAGTTACTCGACAGGGGTAGGACAAGAGACCCAGTACTTC. Amino acids: CASSYSTGVGQETQYF. The chain combines TRBV6-5 with TRBJ2-5, with 8 bases that match TRBD1. This CDR3 has 16 residues. Germline trimming cut 0 bases from V and 2 bases from J; bases unmatched to any gene: 5. Looked up from germline, CDR1 is MNHEY and CDR2 is SVGAGI.

This rearrangement joins TRBV3-1 (or the pseudogene TRBV3-2) to TRBJ1-2; possibly TRBD1 for D (5 bases). Germline CDR1 is LGHDT and CDR2 is YNNKEL (reference sequence). V lost 4 bases and J lost 4, with 13 bases in between. The CDR3 runs 14 residues. In DNA, the CDR3 is TGTGCCAGCAGCCCAGCGGGACGGGGCTATGGCTACACCTTC. Protein sequence: CASSPAGRGYGYTF.

V and J are TRBV3-1 (or the pseudogene TRBV3-2) and TRBJ2-2, with D possibly TRBD2 on 6 matching bases. The germline V gene has CDR1 LGHDT and CDR2 YNNKEL (reference sequence). Trimming left V 2 bases short and J 5 bases short, with 15 bases between. The CDR3 covers 16 residues. CDR3 sequence reads: CASSQSPGLTTGELFF. The CDR3 DNA is TGTGCCAGCAGCCAATCACCGGGACTCACTACCGGGGAGCTGTTTTTT.

CDR3 sequence reads: CASSLPGLVYNEQFF. The CDR3 coding sequence is TGTGCCAGCAGCTTACCGGGACTGGTCTACAATGAGCAGTTCTTC. The chain couples TRBV7-2 to TRBJ2-1; D perhaps matches TRBD2 (6 bases). In germline, CDR1 is SGHTA, CDR2 FQGNSA. The V end was cut by 2 bases, the J end by 3 bases, with 11 bases between. This CDR3 contains 15 residues.

This chain joins TRBV10-3 and TRBJ2-5, with a weak D call TRBD2 (6 bases). This CDR3 region has 17 residues. With 4 bases removed from V and 3 bases from J, the gap between germline ends came to 21 bases. Germline V gene lookup returns CDR1 ENHRY and CDR2 SYGVKD. The CDR3 nucleotides read TGTGCCATCAGTGCATTTGCGGGGTCCCGGAGGGAAGAGACCCAGTACTTC. Its translation is CAISAFAGSRREETQYF.

The rearrangement links TRBV5-1 to TRBJ2-5; D unresolved. The germline CDR1 and CDR2 sequences are SGHRS and YFSETQ. This CDR3 has 14 residues. The V gene lost 2 bases and the J gene lost 3 bases, with 11 bases spanning the gap. In DNA form, the CDR3 reads TGCGCCAGCAGCTTAGGCGGAACTGAAGAGACCCAGTACTTC. Its translation is CASSLGGTEETQYF. The entire variable domain, with the rest obtained from reference TRBV5-1 and TRBJ2-5, is as follows: KAGVTQTPRYLIKTRGQQVTLSCSPISGHRSVSWYQQTPGQGLQFLFEYFSETQRNKGNFPGRFSGRQFSNSRSEMNVSTLELGDSALYLCASSLGGTEETQYFGPGTRLLVL.

The chain carries TRBV6-6 and TRBJ2-7; D call uncertain. Germline lookup yields CDR1 MNHNY and CDR2 SVGAGI (reference sequence). With 6 bases removed from V and 4 bases from J, the gap between germline ends came to 7 bases. This CDR3 is built from 11 residues. Here the CDR3 reads CASSLNYEQYF. CDR3 sequence (DNA): TGTGCCAGCAGCCTAAATTACGAGCAGTACTTC.

The V gene is TRBV18, the J gene TRBJ2-3; D ambiguous. The CDR3 sequence is 13 residues long. V lost 1 base and J 3 bases, leaving 5 bases between the germline ends. From germline, CDR1 is KGHSH and CDR2 LQKENI. CDR3 coding DNA: TGTGCCAGCTCACCACTCCAAACAGATACGCAGTATTTT. Residues: CASSPLQTDTQYF.

V and J are TRBV27 and TRBJ2-1, with D perhaps matching TRBD1 (5 bases). Per germline, CDR1 MNHEY and CDR2 SMNVEV (reference sequence). The CDR3 contains 16 residues. Trimming shortened V by 7 bases and J by 3 bases, and 19 bases separated the two germline ends. The CDR3 DNA reads as TGTGCCAGCATCAATACAGGAGCAAACTTCTACAATGAGCAGTTCTTC. Its protein is CASINTGANFYNEQFF.

The chain is built from TRBV7-3 and TRBJ2-7, with 8 bases that match TRBD2. The CDR3 length is 17 residues. Per germline, CDR1 SGHTA and CDR2 FQGTGA. The junction had 11 bases not matched to a gene; V was cut back by 0 bases and J by 4 bases. The CDR3: CASSLTGWSGGGYEQYF. In nucleotides, the CDR3 is TGTGCCAGCAGCTTAACCGGTTGGAGCGGGGGAGGTTACGAGCAGTACTTC.

As DNA, the CDR3 is TGTGCCTGGAATAGAGCTGGTAATTCACCCCTCCACTTT. Amino acid sequence: CAWNRAGNSPLHF. This chain joins TRBV30 and TRBJ1-6; no definite D call. Per germline, CDR1 GTSNPN and CDR2 SVGIG (reference sequence). This CDR3 has 13 residues. The V end was cut by 4 bases, the J end by 6 bases, with 10 bases between.

This clone occurred once. The chain uses TRBV2 and TRBJ2-7, with 9 bases that match TRBD1. The CDR3 consists of 15 residues. Per the germline V gene, CDR1 is SNHLY and CDR2 is FYNNEI. The junction had 10 bases not matched to a gene; V was cut back by 10 bases and J by 0 bases. The CDR3 nucleotides are TGTGCCACCTCGACAGGGACAGGGACCTCCTACGAGCAGTACTTC. Translated: CATSTGTGTSYEQYF.